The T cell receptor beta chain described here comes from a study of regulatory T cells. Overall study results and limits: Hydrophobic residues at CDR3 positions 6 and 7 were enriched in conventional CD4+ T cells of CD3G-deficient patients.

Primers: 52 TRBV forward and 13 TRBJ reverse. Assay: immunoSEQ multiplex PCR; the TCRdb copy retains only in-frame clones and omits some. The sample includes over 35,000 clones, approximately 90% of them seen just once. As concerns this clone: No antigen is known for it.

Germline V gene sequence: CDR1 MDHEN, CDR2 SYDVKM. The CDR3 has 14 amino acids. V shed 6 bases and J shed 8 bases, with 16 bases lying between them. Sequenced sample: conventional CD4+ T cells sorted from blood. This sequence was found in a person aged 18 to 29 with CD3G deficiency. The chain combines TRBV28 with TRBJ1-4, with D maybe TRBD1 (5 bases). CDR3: CASRGTTKVEKLFF. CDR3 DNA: TGTGCCAGCAGAGGGACCACCAAGGTGGAAAAACTGTTTTTT.